One and the same sample provided the 27 T cell receptor beta chains below, sequenced in a study of blood T cell repertoires in COVID-19. The protocol was immunoSEQ multiplex PCR, while the TCRdb copy is restricted to in-frame clones and leaves out a portion. Among under 250,000 clones listed, roughly 82% were seen once. The sample was peripheral blood. All receptors derive from a human donor in a cohort sampled during active COVID-19.

The rearrangement links TRBV6-5 to TRBJ2-7, with TRBD1 matching over 7 bases. This CDR3 is built from 14 residues. V lost 6 bases and J lost 4; bases outside the gene matches: 9. Germline V gene data show CDR1 as MNHEY and CDR2 as SVGAGI. CDR3 protein: CASSKDRIDYEQYF. CDR3 bases: TGTGCCAGCAGCAAGGACAGGATCGATTACGAGCAGTACTTC.

The chain carries TRBV3-1 (or the pseudogene TRBV3-2) and TRBJ2-1; possible D gene TRBD1, 5 bases. The V end was cut by 2 bases, the J end by 6 bases, with 14 bases between. CDR1 is LGHDT, CDR2 YNNKEL, per germline (reference sequence). CDR3 length equals 15 residues. The CDR3: CASSQWVGRGNEQFF. The CDR3 region has the DNA TGTGCCAGCAGCCAATGGGTGGGAAGGGGCAATGAGCAGTTCTTC.

The V and J genes are TRBV5-4 and TRBJ2-1; TRBD2 aligns across 14 bases. CDR3 length: 17 amino acids. The germline gives CDR1 SGHNT, CDR2 YYREEE (reference sequence). Trimming cost V 3 bases and J 3 bases; bases outside gene matches: 5. The CDR3 sequence: CASSSGLAGGNYNEQFF. CDR3 coding DNA: TGTGCCAGCAGCTCCGGACTAGCGGGAGGAAACTACAATGAGCAGTTCTTC.

The count of this clone is one. This chain connects TRBV5-4 to TRBJ2-1; possible D gene TRBD1, 6 bases. Looked up from germline, CDR1 is SGHNT and CDR2 is YYREEE (reference sequence). Trimming removed 4 bases at V and 6 bases at J, with 14 bases between. CDR3 size: 14 residues. CDR3: CASSVSGTLNEQFF. CDR3 sequence (DNA): TGTGCCAGCAGCGTTTCCGGGACACTCAATGAGCAGTTCTTC.

The V and J genes are TRBV5-1 and TRBJ1-4, with D tentatively TRBD1 (5 bases). Germline V gene sequence: CDR1 SGHRS, CDR2 YFSETQ. There are 15 residues in the CDR3. With 0 bases removed from V and 7 bases from J, the gap between germline ends came to 13 bases. Here the CDR3 reads CASSLGGALIEKLFF. The DNA for the CDR3 is TGCGCCAGCAGCTTGGGGGGCGCCCTTATTGAAAAACTGTTTTTT.

V gene TRBV5-6 combines with J gene TRBJ1-5; D ambiguous. V lost 0 bases and J 7 bases, leaving 14 bases between the germline ends. The CDR3 spans 15 residues. Germline V CDR1 and CDR2: SGHDT, YYEEEE. The CDR3: CASSLGGLGRQPQHF. CDR3 bases: TGTGCCAGCAGCTTGGGTGGGTTGGGCAGGCAGCCCCAGCATTTT.

This clone was recorded only once. The chain is built from TRBV18 and TRBJ2-6; D ambiguous. With 6 bases removed from V and 4 bases from J, the gap between germline ends came to 10 bases. CDR3 length: 14 residues. Per germline, CDR1 KGHSH and CDR2 LQKENI. The CDR3 coding sequence is TGTGCCAGCTCTAACAGCTTCGGGGCCAACGTCCTGACTTTC. It translates to CASSNSFGANVLTF.

The V gene is TRBV5-4, the J gene TRBJ2-7; 9 bases map to TRBD2. Germline CDR1 reads SGHNT; CDR2 reads YYREEE (reference sequence). The trim removed 0 bases at V and 3 bases at J, leaving 7 bases unmatched. CDR3 length: 16 residues. The CDR3 reads CASSLGLAGQNYEQYF. The DNA of the CDR3 is TGTGCCAGCAGCTTGGGTCTAGCGGGACAAAACTACGAGCAGTACTTC. Looking up the rest from reference TRBV5-4 and TRBJ2-7 gives the full variable domain: ETGVTQSPTHLIKTRGQQVTLRCSSQSGHNTVSWYQQALGQGPQFIFQYYREEENGRGNFPPRFSGLQFPNYSSELNVNALELDDSALYLCASSLGLAGQNYEQYFGPGTRLTVT.

This clone was seen a few times. CDR3 coding DNA: TGCGCCAGCAGTGAGTCGGCCCCACCAACGCAGTATTTT. Translating gives CASSESAPPTQYF. V is TRBV10-1 and J is TRBJ2-3; no clear D. CDR3 size: 13 residues. Looked up from germline, CDR1 is WNHNN and CDR2 is SYGVQD (reference sequence). The V end lost 0 bases, the J end lost 9 bases, and 10 bases lay between the germline ends.

The chain carries TRBV2 and TRBJ2-1; TRBD2 matches at 11 bases. J was trimmed by 5 bases and V by 4 bases; bases with no gene match: 4. The length of the CDR3 is 15 residues. The germline V gene has CDR1 SNHLY and CDR2 FYNNEI. In DNA form, the CDR3 reads TGTGCCAGCAGTGCGCGACTAGCGGGGAACAATGAGCAGTTCTTC. It translates to CASSARLAGNNEQFF.

The chain joins TRBV30 to TRBJ2-7; tentative D call: TRBD1 (6 bases). This CDR3 region has 15 residues. Germline V CDR1 and CDR2: GTSNPN, SVGIG (reference sequence). V lost 2 bases, J lost 0 bases, and 14 bases lay in between. Here the CDR3 reads CAWSRGQRSSYEQYF. Written as DNA, the CDR3 is TGTGCCTGGAGTAGAGGACAGCGAAGCTCCTACGAGCAGTACTTC. The variable domain in full, completed from reference TRBV30 and TRBJ2-7, reads SQTIHQWPATLVQPVGSPLSLECTVEGTSNPNLYWYRQAAGRGLQLLFYSVGIGQISSEVPQNLSASRPQDRQFILSSKKLLLSDSGFYLCAWSRGQRSSYEQYFGPGTRLTVT.

The genes are TRBV24-1 and TRBJ2-7; a weak D match, TRBD2 (5 bases). V was clipped by 8 bases and J by 3 bases, with 10 bases between them. There are 12 residues in the CDR3. Germline lookup yields CDR1 KGHDR and CDR2 SFDVKD. The CDR3 DNA reads as TGTGCCACCATCCCGGGGTACTACGAGCAGTACTTC. The encoded protein is CATIPGYYEQYF.

The rearrangement uses TRBV29-1 and TRBJ2-1; the match to TRBD2 covers 12 bases. V lost 7 bases and J lost 4; bases outside the gene matches: 5. CDR1 is SQVTM and CDR2 is ANQGSEA in the germline V gene. The CDR3 has 14 amino acids. CDR3 residues: CSARTSGEYNEQFF. Here the CDR3 DNA reads TGCAGCGCTCGGACTAGCGGGGAATACAATGAGCAGTTCTTC.

A few counts support this clone. The V call is TRBV5-1, the J call TRBJ2-5; TRBD2 aligns across 9 bases. V lost 2 bases to trimming and J lost 3 bases; unmatched junction nucleotides: 8. Germline V gene lookup returns CDR1 SGHRS and CDR2 YFSETQ. The CDR3 is 16 residues long. The CDR3 sequence: CASSLGRLAGKETQYF. CDR3 DNA: TGCGCCAGCAGCTTAGGGAGGCTAGCGGGAAAAGAGACCCAGTACTTC.

The V and J genes are TRBV11-2 and TRBJ2-1, with 10 bases lining up with TRBD1. CDR3 size: 15 residues. The trim removed 4 bases at V and 1 base at J, leaving 1 base unmatched. CDR1 SGHAT and CDR2 FQNNGV come from the germline V gene. DNA of the CDR3: TGTGCCAGCAGCTGGGGACAGGGGTCCTACAATGAGCAGTTCTTC. Amino acids: CASSWGQGSYNEQFF.

This chain links TRBV28 with TRBJ1-1; 8 bases align to TRBD1. CDR1 is MDHEN and CDR2 is SYDVKM in the germline V gene. This CDR3 contains 16 residues. The ends lost 6 bases at V and 0 bases at J; junction bases unmatched: 9. CDR3 in amino acids: CASRSPSGGLNTEAFF. In DNA form, the CDR3 reads TGTGCCAGCAGATCTCCCTCAGGGGGCCTGAACACTGAAGCTTTCTTT. Variable domain in full (rest from reference TRBV28 and TRBJ1-1): DVKVTQSSRYLVKRTGEKVFLECVQDMDHENMFWYRQDPGLGLRLIYFSYDVKMKEKGDIPEGYSVSREKKERFSLILESASTNQTSMYLCASRSPSGGLNTEAFFGQGTRLTVV.

V gene TRBV18 combines with J gene TRBJ2-3; 8 bases agree with TRBD1. The V gene's germline CDR1 is KGHSH and CDR2 LQKENI. This CDR3 contains 15 residues. The V segment lost 6 bases and the J segment 4 bases; nucleotides outside the gene matches: 9. CDR3 loop: CASSPTGQEADTQYF. CDR3 bases: TGTGCCAGCTCCCCTACGGGACAGGAGGCAGATACGCAGTATTTT. Full variable domain (rest looked up from reference TRBV18 and TRBJ2-3): NAGVMQNPRHLVRRRGQEARLRCSPMKGHSHVYWYRQLPEEGLKFMVYLQKENIIDESGMPKERFSAEFPKEGPSILRIQQVVRGDSAAYFCASSPTGQEADTQYFGPGTRLTVL.

The chain combines TRBV12-5 with TRBJ1-1; D gene ambiguous. With 4 bases removed from V and 0 bases from J, the gap between germline ends came to 6 bases. The CDR3 extends over 13 amino acids. The germline V gene encodes CDR1 LGHNT and CDR2 FRNRAP. CDR3 protein: CASGSAMNTEAFF. The CDR3 region has the DNA TGTGCTAGTGGTTCCGCGATGAACACTGAAGCTTTCTTT.

The chain joins TRBV12-5 to TRBJ2-3; weak D call: TRBD1 (7 bases). V lost 8 bases to trimming and J lost 6 bases, with 21 bases between them. The CDR3 runs to 15 residues. CDR1 is LGHNT, CDR2 FRNRAP, per germline. CDR3 amino acids: CASSQGGSFTDTQYF. The CDR3 DNA is TGTGCTAGTTCGCAGGGGGGTTCCTTCACTGATACGCAGTATTTT.

The V gene is TRBV5-1, the J gene TRBJ2-3; TRBD2 matches at 10 bases. Germline lookup yields CDR1 SGHRS and CDR2 YFSETQ. The CDR3 has 17 residues. With 3 bases clipped from V and 4 bases from J, the junction kept 11 bases outside the gene matches. CDR3 DNA: TGCGCCAGCAGCTGGAGGGAGAGGACTAGCGGCTCAGATACGCAGTATTTT. Amino acid sequence: CASSWRERTSGSDTQYF.

The V call is TRBV3-1 (or the pseudogene TRBV3-2), the J call TRBJ2-2; weak D call: TRBD1 (5 bases). The CDR3 loop spans 14 amino acids. Germline CDR1 is LGHDT and CDR2 is YNNKEL (reference sequence). The V and J ends lost 4 bases and 7 bases respectively, with 13 bases between them. CDR3 DNA: TGTGCCAGCAGCCGAACCTCAGGGTACGGGGAGCTGTTTTTT. This translates into CASSRTSGYGELFF.

The chain recombines TRBV7-2 with TRBJ2-2; 10 bases line up with TRBD2. This CDR3 is built from 17 residues. Germline CDR1 is SGHTA and CDR2 is FQGNSA. With 2 bases clipped from V and 7 bases from J, the junction kept 10 bases outside the gene matches. This chain's CDR3 is CASSLPEREGLFGELFF. The CDR3 DNA reads TGTGCCAGCAGCTTACCTGAGCGGGAGGGCCTGTTCGGGGAGCTGTTTTTT.

This chain joins TRBV28 and TRBJ1-2; D gene uncertain. The ends were cut back, 1 base at V and 6 bases at J, with 9 bases in the middle. CDR1 is MDHEN, CDR2 SYDVKM, per germline. This CDR3 has 13 residues. The CDR3 DNA is TGTGCCAGCAGTTTATACCGCGGTAATGGCTACACCTTC. Translation gives CASSLYRGNGYTF.

The V call is TRBV6-5, the J call TRBJ2-7; 10 nucleotides align to TRBD2. Germline trimming cut 7 bases from V and 4 bases from J; bases unmatched to any gene: 10. Germline CDR1 is MNHEY and CDR2 is SVGAGI. The CDR3 loop spans 15 amino acids. CDR3: CASNPTASGSYEQYF. In DNA, the CDR3 is TGTGCCAGCAACCCTACGGCTAGCGGGAGTTACGAGCAGTACTTC.

This CDR3 is CASSPRNSPLHF. Here the CDR3 DNA reads TGTGCCAGCAGCCCCCGTAATTCACCCCTCCACTTT. The chain couples TRBV7-2 to TRBJ1-6; D remains ambiguous. CDR3 length: 12 amino acids. Germline lookup yields CDR1 SGHTA and CDR2 FQGNSA. V lost 5 bases and J lost 6, with 5 bases in between.

In this sample, this clone turned up a few times. This chain links TRBV5-8 with TRBJ2-7; 7 bases fit TRBD1. With 2 bases clipped from V and 2 bases from J, the junction kept 7 bases outside the gene matches. The CDR3 spans 15 residues. Germline V gene sequence: CDR1 SGHTS, CDR2 YDEGEE. The CDR3 DNA reads TGTGCCAGCAGCTTTACAGGGGTCCCTACCTACGAGCAGTACTTC. Encoded protein: CASSFTGVPTYEQYF.

The J gene is TRBJ1-3, the V gene TRBV6-4; a possible D gene is TRBD1 (5 bases). Trimming cost V 6 bases and J 0 bases, with 27 bases left between them. Per the germline V gene, CDR1 is MRHNA and CDR2 is SNTAGT. This CDR3 spans 20 amino acids. CDR3 amino acids: CASSQPPPGTYNYSGNTIYF. The CDR3 DNA reads as TGTGCCAGCAGCCAACCCCCTCCCGGGACTTACAACTACTCTGGAAACACCATATATTTT.